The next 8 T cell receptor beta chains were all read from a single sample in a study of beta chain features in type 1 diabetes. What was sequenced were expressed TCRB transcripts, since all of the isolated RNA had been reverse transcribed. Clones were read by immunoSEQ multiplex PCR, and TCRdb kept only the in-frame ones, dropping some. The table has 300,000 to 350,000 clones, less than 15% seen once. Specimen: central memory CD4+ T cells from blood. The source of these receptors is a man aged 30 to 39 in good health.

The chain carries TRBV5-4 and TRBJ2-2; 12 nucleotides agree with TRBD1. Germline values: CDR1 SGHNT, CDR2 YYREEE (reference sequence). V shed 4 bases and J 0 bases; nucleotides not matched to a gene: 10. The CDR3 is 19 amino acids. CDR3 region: CASSRGTGGVGPNTGELFF. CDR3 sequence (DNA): TGTGCCAGCAGCCGCGGGACAGGGGGCGTCGGGCCGAACACCGGGGAGCTGTTTTTT. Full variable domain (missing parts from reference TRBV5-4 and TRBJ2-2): ETGVTQSPTHLIKTRGQQVTLRCSSQSGHNTVSWYQQALGQGPQFIFQYYREEENGRGNFPPRFSGLQFPNYSSELNVNALELDDSALYLCASSRGTGGVGPNTGELFFGEGSRLTVL.

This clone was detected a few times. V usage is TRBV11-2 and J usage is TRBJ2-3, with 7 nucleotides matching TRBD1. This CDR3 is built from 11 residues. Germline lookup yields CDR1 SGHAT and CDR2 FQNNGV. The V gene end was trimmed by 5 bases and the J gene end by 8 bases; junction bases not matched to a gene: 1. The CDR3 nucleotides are TGTGCCAGCAGCCCAGGGGGTACGCAGTATTTT. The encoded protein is CASSPGGTQYF.

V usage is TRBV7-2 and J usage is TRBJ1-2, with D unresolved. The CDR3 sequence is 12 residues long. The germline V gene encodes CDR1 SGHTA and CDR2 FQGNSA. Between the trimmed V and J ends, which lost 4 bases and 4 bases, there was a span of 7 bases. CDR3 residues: CASSSETYGYTF. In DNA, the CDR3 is TGTGCCAGCAGCTCTGAGACCTATGGCTACACCTTC. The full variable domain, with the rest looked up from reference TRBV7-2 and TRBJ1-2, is GAGVSQSPSNKVTEKGKDVELRCDPISGHTALYWYRQSLGQGLEFLIYFQGNSAPDKSGLPSDRFSAERTGGSVSTLTIQRTQQEDSAVYLCASSSETYGYTFGSGTRLTVV.

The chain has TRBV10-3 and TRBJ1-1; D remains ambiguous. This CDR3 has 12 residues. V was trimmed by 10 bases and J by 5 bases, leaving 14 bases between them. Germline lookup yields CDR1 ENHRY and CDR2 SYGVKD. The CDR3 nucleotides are TGTGCCACGACTAACGGTTTAACTGAAGCTTTCTTT. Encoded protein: CATTNGLTEAFF.

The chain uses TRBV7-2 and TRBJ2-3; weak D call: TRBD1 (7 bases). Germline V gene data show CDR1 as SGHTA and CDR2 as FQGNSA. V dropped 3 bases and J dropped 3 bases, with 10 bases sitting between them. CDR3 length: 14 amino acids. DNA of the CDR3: TGTGCCAGCAGCTTGTCAGGGGGGACAGATACGCAGTATTTT. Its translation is CASSLSGGTDTQYF.

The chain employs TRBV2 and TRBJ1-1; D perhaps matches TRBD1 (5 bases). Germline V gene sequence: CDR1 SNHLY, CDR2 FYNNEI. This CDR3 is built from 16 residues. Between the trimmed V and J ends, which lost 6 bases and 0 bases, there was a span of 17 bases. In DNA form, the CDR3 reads TGTGCCAGCAGGGGTACGGGGCTAATCATGAACACTGAAGCTTTCTTT. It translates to CASRGTGLIMNTEAFF.

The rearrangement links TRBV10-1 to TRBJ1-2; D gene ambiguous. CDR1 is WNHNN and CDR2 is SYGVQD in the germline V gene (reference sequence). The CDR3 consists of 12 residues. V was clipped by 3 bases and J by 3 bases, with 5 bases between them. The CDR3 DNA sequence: TGCGCCAGCAGTGACGGGCACTATGGCTACACCTTC. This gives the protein CASSDGHYGYTF.

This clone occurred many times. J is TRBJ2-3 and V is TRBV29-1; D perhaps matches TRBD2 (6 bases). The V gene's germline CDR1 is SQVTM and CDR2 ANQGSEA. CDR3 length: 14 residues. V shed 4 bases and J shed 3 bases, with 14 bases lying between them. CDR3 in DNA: TGCAGCGTTGGTCCCCGACGGGGGACAGATACGCAGTATTTT. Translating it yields CSVGPRRGTDTQYF.